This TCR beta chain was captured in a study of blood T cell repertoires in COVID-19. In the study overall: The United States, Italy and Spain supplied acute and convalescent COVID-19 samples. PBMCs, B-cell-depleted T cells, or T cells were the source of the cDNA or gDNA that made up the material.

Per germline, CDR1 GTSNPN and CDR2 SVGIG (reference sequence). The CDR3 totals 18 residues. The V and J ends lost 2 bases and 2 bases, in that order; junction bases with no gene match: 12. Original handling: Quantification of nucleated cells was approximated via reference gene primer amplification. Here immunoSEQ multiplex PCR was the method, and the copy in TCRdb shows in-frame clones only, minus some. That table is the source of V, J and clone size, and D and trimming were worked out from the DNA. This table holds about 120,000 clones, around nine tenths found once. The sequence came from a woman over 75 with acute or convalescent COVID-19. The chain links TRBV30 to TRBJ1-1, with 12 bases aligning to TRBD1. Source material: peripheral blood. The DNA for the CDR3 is TGTGCCTGGAGTCGCCGGGGGACAGGGGGCGATGATAACACTGAAGCTTTCTTT. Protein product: CAWSRRGTGGDDNTEAFF.